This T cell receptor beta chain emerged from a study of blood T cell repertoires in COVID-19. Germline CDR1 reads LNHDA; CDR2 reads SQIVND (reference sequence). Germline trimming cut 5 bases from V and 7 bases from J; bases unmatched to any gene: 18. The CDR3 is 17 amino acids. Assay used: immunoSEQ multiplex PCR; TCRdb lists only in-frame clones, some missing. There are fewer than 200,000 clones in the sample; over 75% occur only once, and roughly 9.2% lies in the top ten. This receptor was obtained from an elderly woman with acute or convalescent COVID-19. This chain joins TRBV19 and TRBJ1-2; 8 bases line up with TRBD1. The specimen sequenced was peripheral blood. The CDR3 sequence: CASSSTGDAGMVGGYTF. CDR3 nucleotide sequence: TGTGCCAGTAGTTCGACAGGGGACGCGGGTATGGTTGGTGGCTACACCTTC.